A selection of T cell receptor beta chains follows, all from one sample in a study of T-cell reconstitution after alpha-beta-depleted transplantation in children. TCRdb redid the calling of the PCR reads with MiXCR, one entry per CDR3 protein. Of roughly 500,000 distinct CDR3 sequences in the sample, approximately 30% were seen once. The sample consisted of PBMCs from the stem cell graft donor, taken from the stem cell graft. Receptor source: a human donor who donated a stem cell graft to a child with aplastic anemia. Each CDR3 is given without its conserved first and last residue.

v_call,j_call,cdr3_aa
TRBV2,TRBJ1-5,ASSEDSRYSNQPQH
TRBV12-3/TRBV12-4,TRBJ1-1,ASSFGQGASEAF
TRBV30,TRBJ1-1,AWGLLKGTEAF
TRBV20-1,TRBJ1-4,SARGQDWEKLF
TRBV7-8,TRBJ1-3,ASSLRTHGNTIY
TRBV29-1,TRBJ1-5,SVGEGRGNNQPQH
TRBV29-1,TRBJ2-3,SVWTSVSDTQY
TRBV6-1,TRBJ1-1,ASSEPWGSSTEAF
TRBV20-1,TRBJ2-1,SARLASAYNEQF
TRBV6-1,TRBJ1-4,ASEREQWIRFEKLF
TRBV6-5,TRBJ1-1,ASGWGTEAF
TRBV6-2/TRBV6-3,TRBJ2-1,ASKNQRSGREQF
TRBV20-1,TRBJ2-5,SRSGGYQETQY
TRBV4-3,TRBJ2-7,ASSQDVGTGFEQY
TRBV29-1,TRBJ1-1,SVAPGQGEAF
TRBV7-2,TRBJ2-3,ASRVGLAGYRDTQY
TRBV6-2/TRBV6-3,TRBJ1-2,ASSYTALNNYGYT
TRBV11-2,TRBJ2-3,ASSLGGGPPGGRDTQY
TRBV5-6,TRBJ2-1,ASSLVLAGFPEQF
TRBV15,TRBJ1-2,ATSRDRVAGSYGYT
TRBV5-6,TRBJ2-4,ASSPGGAKNIQY
TRBV28,TRBJ1-2,ASSAGGRANYGYT
TRBV7-2,TRBJ2-1,ASSLVGFGNEQF
TRBV7-2,TRBJ2-7,ASSPRLEGSEQY
TRBV20-1,TRBJ2-1,SARASNEQF
TRBV12-3/TRBV12-4,TRBJ2-2,ASSRGDTGELF
TRBV6-2/TRBV6-3,TRBJ2-1,ASSYGLAASSYNEQF
TRBV7-7,TRBJ1-1,ASSFKLNTEAF
TRBV7-9,TRBJ1-1,ASSHVNQGNTEAF
TRBV12-3/TRBV12-4,TRBJ1-5,ASSFRVGTDREGQPQH
TRBV20-1,TRBJ2-3,SARYPSGTDTQY
TRBV6-1,TRBJ2-7,ASSTPGQGIYEQY
TRBV12-3/TRBV12-4,TRBJ1-5,ASSLAQNQPQH
TRBV12-3/TRBV12-4,TRBJ1-2,ASAGTVSYGYT
TRBV27,TRBJ2-1,ASSPGLARNEQF
TRBV9,TRBJ2-2,ASSVDGTGIRELF
TRBV4-3,TRBJ1-4,ASSQDLIFTDTTNEKLF
TRBV16,TRBJ1-1,ASSPGTWGTEAF
TRBV2,TRBJ1-1,ASKQDGDEAF
TRBV20-1,TRBJ2-7,SARDLSGVRPYEQY
TRBV20-1,TRBJ1-1,SARDRTGWTEAF
TRBV4-1,TRBJ2-4,ASSQEGGQAGGWNIQY
TRBV29-1,TRBJ2-1,SVRTGLAGTNEQF
TRBV12-3/TRBV12-4,TRBJ2-1,ASSFSGQGGVNWNEQF
TRBV6-1,TRBJ2-5,ASRSPAGETQY
TRBV15,TRBJ2-3,ATSRDGGDPADTQY
TRBV6-2/TRBV6-3,TRBJ2-7,ASGVMTYEQY
TRBV7-8,TRBJ1-5,ASSLVDRVRSQPQH
TRBV9,TRBJ2-1,ASSVGGGGGTTNNEQF
TRBV4-3,TRBJ1-1,ASSQDSRADTEAF
TRBV12-3/TRBV12-4,TRBJ2-7,ASSLRLVDEQY